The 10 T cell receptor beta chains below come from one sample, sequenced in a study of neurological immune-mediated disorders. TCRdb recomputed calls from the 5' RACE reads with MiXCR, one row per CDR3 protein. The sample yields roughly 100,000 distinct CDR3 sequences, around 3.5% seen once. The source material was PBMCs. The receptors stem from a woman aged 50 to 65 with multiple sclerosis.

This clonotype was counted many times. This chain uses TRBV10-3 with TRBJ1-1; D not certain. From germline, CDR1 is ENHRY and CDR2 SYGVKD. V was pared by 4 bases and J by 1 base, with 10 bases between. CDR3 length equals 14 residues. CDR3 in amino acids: CAISVAVQNTEAFF. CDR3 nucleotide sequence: TGTGCCATCAGTGTAGCCGTGCAGAACACTGAAGCTTTCTTT.

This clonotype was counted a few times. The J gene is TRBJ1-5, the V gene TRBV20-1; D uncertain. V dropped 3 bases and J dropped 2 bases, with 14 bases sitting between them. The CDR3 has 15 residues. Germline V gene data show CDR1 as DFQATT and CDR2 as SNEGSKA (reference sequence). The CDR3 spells CSASPPRSGNQPQHF. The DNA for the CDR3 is TGCAGTGCTAGTCCACCGAGAAGTGGCAATCAGCCCCAGCATTTT.

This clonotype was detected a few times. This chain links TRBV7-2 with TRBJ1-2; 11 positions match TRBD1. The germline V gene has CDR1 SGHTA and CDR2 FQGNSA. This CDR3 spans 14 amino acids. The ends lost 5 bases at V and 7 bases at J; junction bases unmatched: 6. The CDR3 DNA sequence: TGTGCCAGCAGCCCACGGACAGGGGGCGGTGGCTACACCTTC. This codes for CASSPRTGGGGYTF.

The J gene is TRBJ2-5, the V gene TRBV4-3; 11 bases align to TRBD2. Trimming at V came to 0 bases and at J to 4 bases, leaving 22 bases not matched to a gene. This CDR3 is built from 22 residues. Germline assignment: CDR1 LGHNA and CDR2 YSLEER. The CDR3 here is CASSQETLAGDLPTRSAETQYF. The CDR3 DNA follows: TGCGCCAGCAGCCAAGAAACACTAGCGGGGGACCTCCCAACCCGATCGGCAGAGACCCAGTACTTC.

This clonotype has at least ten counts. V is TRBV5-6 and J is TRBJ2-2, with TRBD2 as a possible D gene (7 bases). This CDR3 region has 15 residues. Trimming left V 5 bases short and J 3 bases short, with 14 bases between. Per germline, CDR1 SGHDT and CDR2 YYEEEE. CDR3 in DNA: TGTGCCAGCAGATCCTGGGGGGGCCACACCGGGGAGCTGTTTTTT. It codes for CASRSWGGHTGELFF.

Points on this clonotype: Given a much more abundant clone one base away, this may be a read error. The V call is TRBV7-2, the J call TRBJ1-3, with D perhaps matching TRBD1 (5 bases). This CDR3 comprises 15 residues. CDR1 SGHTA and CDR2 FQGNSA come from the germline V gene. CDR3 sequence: CASSQGRSSGKTIYF. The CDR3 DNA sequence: TGTGCCAGCAGCCAGGGCCGAAGCTCTGGAAAAACCATATATTTT.

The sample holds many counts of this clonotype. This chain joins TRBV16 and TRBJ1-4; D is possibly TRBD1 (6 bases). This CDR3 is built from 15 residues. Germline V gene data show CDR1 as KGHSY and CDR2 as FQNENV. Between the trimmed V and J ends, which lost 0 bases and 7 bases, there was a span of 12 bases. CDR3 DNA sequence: TGTGCCAGCAGCCAATCGTACCTAGGGGGTGAAAAACTGTTTTTT. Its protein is CASSQSYLGGEKLFF.

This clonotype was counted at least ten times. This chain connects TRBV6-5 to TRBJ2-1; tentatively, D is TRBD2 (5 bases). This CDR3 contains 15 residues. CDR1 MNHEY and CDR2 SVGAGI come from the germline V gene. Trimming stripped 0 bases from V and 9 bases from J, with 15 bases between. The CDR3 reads CASSYSRLASLEQFF. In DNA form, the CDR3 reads TGTGCCAGCAGTTACTCTAGGCTAGCCTCCCTTGAGCAGTTCTTC.

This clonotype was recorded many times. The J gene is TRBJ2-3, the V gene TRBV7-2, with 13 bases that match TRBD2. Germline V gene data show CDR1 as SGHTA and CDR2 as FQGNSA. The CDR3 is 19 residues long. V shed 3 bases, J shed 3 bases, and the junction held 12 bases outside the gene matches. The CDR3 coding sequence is TGTGCCAGCAGCTTCCCGACTAGCGGGGGGTTTTTGAGGACAGATACGCAGTATTTT. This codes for CASSFPTSGGFLRTDTQYF.

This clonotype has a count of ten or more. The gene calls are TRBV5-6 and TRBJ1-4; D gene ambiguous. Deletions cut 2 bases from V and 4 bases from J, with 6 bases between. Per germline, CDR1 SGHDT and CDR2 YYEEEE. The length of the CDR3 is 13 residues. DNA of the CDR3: TGTGCCAGCAGCTTTGAGAGTAATGAAAAACTGTTTTTT. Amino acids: CASSFESNEKLFF. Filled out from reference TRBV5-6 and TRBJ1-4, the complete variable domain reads DAGVTQSPTHLIKTRGQQVTLRCSPKSGHDTVSWYQQALGQGPQFIFQYYEEEERQRGNFPDRFSGHQFPNYSSELNVNALLLGDSALYLCASSFESNEKLFFGSGTQLSVL.